This T cell receptor (beta chain) came from a study of blood T cell repertoires in COVID-19. The repertoire was sequenced with immunoSEQ multiplex PCR; TCRdb's copy has only in-frame clones and lacks some. The table has about 70,000 clones, around 78% seen once. Germline CDR1 reads WNHNN; CDR2 reads SYGVQD (reference sequence). The ends were cut back, 8 bases at V and 6 bases at J, with 11 bases in the middle. This CDR3 has 11 residues. The source of this sequence is a human donor in a cohort sampled during active COVID-19. Source material: peripheral blood. This chain connects TRBV10-1 to TRBJ2-7; tentative D call: TRBD1 (6 bases). CDR3 in amino acids: CASGTGTEQYF. The CDR3 DNA sequence: TGCGCCAGCGGCACAGGGACCGAGCAGTACTTC.